The clone carrying this T cell receptor beta chain has a single count. What it binds is not known. These data belong to a study of shared clonotypes between healthy human individuals. Profiled with immunoSEQ multiplex PCR; TCRdb holds only in-frame clones, not every one. The sample lists about 2.2 million clones; just under 95% were seen once. Overall study results and limits: It was observed that roughly 5.5% of naive CD4 clonotypes were shared across four donors.

Positive CCR7 selection of CD45RO-negative cells yielded the naive CD8 cells, and terminally differentiated effector memory CD45RA+ cells were excluded. Every one of the donors was a Caucasian adult that lived in Nashville, Tennessee. This CDR3 is built from 15 residues. Germline CDR1 reads SGHRS; CDR2 reads YFSETQ. Trimming left V 1 base short and J 3 bases short, with 14 bases between. Specimen: naive CD8+ T cells from PBMCs. This chain uses TRBV5-1 with TRBJ2-7; D remains ambiguous. This sequence was found in a man in his late teens or twenties in good health. Some clones in this sample may be carry-over from other donors' samples. DNA for the CDR3: TGCGCCAGCAGCTTGAAGTCCGGTTTTAGCTACGAGCAGTACTTC. Amino acids: CASSLKSGFSYEQYF.